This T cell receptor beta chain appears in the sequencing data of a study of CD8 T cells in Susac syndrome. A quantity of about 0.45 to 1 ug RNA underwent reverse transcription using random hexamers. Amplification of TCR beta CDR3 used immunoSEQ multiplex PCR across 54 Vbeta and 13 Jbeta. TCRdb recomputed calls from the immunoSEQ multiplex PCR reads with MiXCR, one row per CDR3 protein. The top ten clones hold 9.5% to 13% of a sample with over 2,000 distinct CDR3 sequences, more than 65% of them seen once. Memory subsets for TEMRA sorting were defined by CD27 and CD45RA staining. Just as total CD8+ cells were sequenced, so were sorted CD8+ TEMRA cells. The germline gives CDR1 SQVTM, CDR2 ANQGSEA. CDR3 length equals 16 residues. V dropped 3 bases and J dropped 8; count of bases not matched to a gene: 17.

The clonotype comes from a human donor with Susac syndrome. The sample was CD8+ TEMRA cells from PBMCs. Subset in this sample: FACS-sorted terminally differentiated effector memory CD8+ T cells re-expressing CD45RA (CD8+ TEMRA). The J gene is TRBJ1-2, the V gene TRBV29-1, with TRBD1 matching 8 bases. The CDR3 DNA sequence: TGCAGCGTTGATCCAGGGGGCGTTTTAAAACGAGCAGGCTACACCTTC. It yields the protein CSVDPGGVLKRAGYTF.